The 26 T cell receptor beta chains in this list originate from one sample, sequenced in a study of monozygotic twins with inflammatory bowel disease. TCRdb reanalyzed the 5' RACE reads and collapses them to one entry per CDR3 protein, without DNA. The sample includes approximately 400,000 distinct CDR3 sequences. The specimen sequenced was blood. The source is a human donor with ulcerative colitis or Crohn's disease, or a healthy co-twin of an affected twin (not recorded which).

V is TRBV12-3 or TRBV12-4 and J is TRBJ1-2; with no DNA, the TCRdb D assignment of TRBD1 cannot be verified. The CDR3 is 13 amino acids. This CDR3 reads CASGVDRNYGYTF.

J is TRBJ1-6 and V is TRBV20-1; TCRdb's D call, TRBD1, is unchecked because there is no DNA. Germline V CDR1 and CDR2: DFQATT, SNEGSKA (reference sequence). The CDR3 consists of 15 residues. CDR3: CSARTPGQGIGPLHF.

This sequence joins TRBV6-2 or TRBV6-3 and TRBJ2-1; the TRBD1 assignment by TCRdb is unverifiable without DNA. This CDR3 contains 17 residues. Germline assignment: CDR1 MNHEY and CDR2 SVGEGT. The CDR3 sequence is CASSPINGDSSYNEQFF.

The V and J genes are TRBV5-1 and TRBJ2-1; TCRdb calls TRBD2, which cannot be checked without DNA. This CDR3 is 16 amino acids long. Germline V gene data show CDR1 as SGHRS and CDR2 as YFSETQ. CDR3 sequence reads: CASSFRLAGAGNEQFF.

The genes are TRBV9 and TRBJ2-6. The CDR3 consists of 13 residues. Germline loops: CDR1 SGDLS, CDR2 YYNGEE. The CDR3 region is CASSETSANVLTF.

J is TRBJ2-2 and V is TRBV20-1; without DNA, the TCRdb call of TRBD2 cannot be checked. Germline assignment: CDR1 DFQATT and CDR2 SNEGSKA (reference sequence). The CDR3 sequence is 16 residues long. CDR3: CSARDWRERSTGELFF.

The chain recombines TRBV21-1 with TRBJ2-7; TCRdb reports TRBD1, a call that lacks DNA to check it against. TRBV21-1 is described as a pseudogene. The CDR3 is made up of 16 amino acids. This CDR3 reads CASSPRVQVGSYEQYF.

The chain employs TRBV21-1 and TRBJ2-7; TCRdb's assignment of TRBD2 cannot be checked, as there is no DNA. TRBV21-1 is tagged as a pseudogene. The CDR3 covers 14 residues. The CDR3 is CASPPGDYSYEQYF.

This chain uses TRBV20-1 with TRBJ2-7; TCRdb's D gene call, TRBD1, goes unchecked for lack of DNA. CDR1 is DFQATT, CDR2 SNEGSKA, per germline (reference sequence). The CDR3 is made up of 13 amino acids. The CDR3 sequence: CSGPGQTDYEQYF.

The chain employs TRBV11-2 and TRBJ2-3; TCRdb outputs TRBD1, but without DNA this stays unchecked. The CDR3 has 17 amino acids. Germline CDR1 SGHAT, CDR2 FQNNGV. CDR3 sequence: CASSLDADRANQDTQYF.

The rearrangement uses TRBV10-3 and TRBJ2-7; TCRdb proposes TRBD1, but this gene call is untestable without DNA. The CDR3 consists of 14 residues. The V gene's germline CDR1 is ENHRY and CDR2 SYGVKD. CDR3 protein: CAIGEAPEGYEQYF.

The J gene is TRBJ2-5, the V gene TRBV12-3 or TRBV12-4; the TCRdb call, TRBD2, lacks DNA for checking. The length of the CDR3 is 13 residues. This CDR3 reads CASSRGKQETQYF.

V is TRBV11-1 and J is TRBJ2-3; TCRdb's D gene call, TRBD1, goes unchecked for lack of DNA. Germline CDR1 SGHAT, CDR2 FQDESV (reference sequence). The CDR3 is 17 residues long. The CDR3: CASSLNPAPSSTDTQYF.

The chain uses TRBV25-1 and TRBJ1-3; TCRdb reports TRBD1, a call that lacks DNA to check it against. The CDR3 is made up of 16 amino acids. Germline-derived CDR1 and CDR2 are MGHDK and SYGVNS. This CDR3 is CASSPDAGASGNTIYF.

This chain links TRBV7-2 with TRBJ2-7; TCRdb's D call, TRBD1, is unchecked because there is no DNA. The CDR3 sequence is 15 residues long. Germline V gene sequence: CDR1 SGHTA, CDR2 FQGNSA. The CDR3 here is CASSYRDRVRVEQYF. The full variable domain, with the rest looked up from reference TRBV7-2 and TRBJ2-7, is GAGVSQSPSNKVTEKGKDVELRCDPISGHTALYWYRQSLGQGLEFLIYFQGNSAPDKSGLPSDRFSAERTGGSVSTLTIQRTQQEDSAVYLCASSYRDRVRVEQYFGPGTRLTVT.

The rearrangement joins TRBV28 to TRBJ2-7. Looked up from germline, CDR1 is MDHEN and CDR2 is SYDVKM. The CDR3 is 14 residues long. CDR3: CASSPTRIGDEQYF.

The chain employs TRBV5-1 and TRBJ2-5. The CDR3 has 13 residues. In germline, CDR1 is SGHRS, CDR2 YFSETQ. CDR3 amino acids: CASSVAIQETQYF.

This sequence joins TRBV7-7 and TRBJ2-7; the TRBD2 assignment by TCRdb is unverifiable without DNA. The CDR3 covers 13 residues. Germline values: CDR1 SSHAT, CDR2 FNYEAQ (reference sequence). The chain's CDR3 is CASSLVRAGEQYF.

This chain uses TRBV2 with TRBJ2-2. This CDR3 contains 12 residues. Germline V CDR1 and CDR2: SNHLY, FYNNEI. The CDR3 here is CASSEGTGELFF.

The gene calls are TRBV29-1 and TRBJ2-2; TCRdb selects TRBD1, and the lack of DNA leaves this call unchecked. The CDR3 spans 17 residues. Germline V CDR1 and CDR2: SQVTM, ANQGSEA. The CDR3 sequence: CSVEAANQGSHTGELFF.

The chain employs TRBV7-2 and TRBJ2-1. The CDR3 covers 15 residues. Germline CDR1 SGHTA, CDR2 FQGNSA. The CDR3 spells CASSLETSPPNEQFF.

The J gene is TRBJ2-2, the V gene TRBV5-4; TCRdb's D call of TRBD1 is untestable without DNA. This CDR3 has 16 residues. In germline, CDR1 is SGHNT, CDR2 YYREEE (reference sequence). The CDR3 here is CASSLVRGAATGELFF. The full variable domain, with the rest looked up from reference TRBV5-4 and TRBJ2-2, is ETGVTQSPTHLIKTRGQQVTLRCSSQSGHNTVSWYQQALGQGPQFIFQYYREEENGRGNFPPRFSGLQFPNYSSELNVNALELDDSALYLCASSLVRGAATGELFFGEGSRLTVL.

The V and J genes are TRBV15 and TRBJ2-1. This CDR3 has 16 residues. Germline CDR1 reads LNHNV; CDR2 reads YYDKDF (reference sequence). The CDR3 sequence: CATSRALAGGHNEQFF. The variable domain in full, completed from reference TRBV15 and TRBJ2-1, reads DAMVIQNPRYQVTQFGKPVTLSCSQTLNHNVMYWYQQKSSQAPKLLFHYYDKDFNNEADTPDNFQSRRPNTSFCFLDIRSPGLGDTAMYLCATSRALAGGHNEQFFGPGTRLTVL.

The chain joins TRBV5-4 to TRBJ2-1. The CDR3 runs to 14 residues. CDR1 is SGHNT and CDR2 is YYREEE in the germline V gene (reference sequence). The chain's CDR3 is CASSHGRTYNEQFF.

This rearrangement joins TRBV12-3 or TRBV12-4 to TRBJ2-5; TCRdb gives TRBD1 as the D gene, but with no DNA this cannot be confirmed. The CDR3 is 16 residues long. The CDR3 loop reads CASSLPLGQEEETQYF.

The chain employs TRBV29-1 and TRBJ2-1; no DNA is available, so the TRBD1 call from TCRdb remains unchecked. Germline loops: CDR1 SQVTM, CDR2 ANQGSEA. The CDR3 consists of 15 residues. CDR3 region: CSAPSVGVRGNEQFF.